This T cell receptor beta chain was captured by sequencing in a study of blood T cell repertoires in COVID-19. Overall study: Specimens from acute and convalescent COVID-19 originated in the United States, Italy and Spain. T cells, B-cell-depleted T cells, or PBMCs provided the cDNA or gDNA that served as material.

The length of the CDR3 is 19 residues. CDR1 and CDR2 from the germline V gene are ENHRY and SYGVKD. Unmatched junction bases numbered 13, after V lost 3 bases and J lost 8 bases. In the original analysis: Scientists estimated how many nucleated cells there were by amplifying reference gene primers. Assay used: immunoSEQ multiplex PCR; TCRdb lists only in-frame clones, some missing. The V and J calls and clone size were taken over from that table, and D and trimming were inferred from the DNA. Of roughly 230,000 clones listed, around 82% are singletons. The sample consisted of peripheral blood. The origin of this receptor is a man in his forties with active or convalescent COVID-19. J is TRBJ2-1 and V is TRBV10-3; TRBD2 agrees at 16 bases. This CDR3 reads CAISEPSGLAGGLNDEQFF. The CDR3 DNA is TGTGCCATCAGTGAACCCTCGGGACTAGCGGGGGGGCTTAACGATGAGCAGTTCTTC.